The entry below gives a single T cell receptor beta chain sequence along with its context. TCRdb's copy holds only in-frame clones and misses some; the assay was immunoSEQ multiplex PCR. The sample has 350,000 or so clones, around 82% seen once. This entry belongs to a study of blood T cell repertoires in COVID-19. J gave up 5 bases and V 5 bases, and 6 bases lay outside the gene matches. CDR3 length: 14 amino acids. Looked up from germline, CDR1 is SEHNR and CDR2 is FQNEAQ (reference sequence). This receptor was identified in a man aged 30 to 45 with active or convalescent COVID-19. The sequenced sample consisted of peripheral blood. The rearrangement joins TRBV7-9 to TRBJ2-3; 8 nucleotides line up with TRBD2. The CDR3 is CASSTRLARDTQYF. CDR3 in DNA: TGTGCCAGCAGCACTCGACTAGCGAGAGATACGCAGTATTTT.